Following are 29 T cell receptor beta chains from one sample sequenced in a study of cytomegalovirus exposure and HLA in healthy donors. The primer mix had 60 Vbeta and 13 Jbeta primers. Assay used: immunoSEQ multiplex PCR; TCRdb lists only in-frame clones, some missing. The sample table includes approximately 150,000 clones. Sample: PBMCs. These TCRs come from a male donor in good health and CMV-seronegative.

This chain links TRBV18 with TRBJ1-1, with no clear D. V was pared by 6 bases and J by 7 bases, with 21 bases between. CDR3 length: 15 residues. The germline gives CDR1 KGHSH, CDR2 LQKENI. CDR3 bases: TGTGCCAGCTCCCCTATAGACGGGGATTGGATTGAAGCTTTCTTT. Its protein is CASSPIDGDWIEAFF.

The V and J genes are TRBV18 and TRBJ2-7; D gene uncertain. Germline V gives CDR1 KGHSH, CDR2 LQKENI. Between the trimmed V and J ends, which lost 6 bases and 4 bases, there was a span of 13 bases. There are 13 residues in the CDR3. The CDR3 loop is CASSRSEVYEQYF. CDR3 DNA: TGTGCCAGCTCCCGGTCTGAGGTTTACGAGCAGTACTTC.

The chain joins TRBV4-2 to TRBJ2-3; possibly TRBD1 for D (6 bases). Trimming took off 1 base at V and 2 bases at J, with 16 bases between the two ends. The CDR3 runs to 17 residues. The germline CDR1 and CDR2 sequences are LGHNA and YNFKEQ. DNA for the CDR3: TGTGCCAGCAGCCAAGGAGAGAGTTGGACAGCCACAGATACGCAGTATTTT. Protein sequence: CASSQGESWTATDTQYF.

This rearrangement joins TRBV5-1 to TRBJ2-1; TRBD1 might be the D (5 bases). Trimming shortened V by 7 bases and J by 9 bases, and 14 bases separated the two germline ends. CDR1 is SGHRS and CDR2 is YFSETQ in the germline V gene. The CDR3 extends over 12 amino acids. The CDR3 sequence is CASGEQEAEQFF. DNA for the CDR3: TGCGCCAGCGGGGAACAGGAAGCTGAGCAGTTCTTC.

The chain recombines TRBV7-9 with TRBJ2-5, with 7 bases matching TRBD2. The J segment lost 4 bases and the V segment lost 6 bases, leaving 8 bases of the junction unmatched. This CDR3 is 14 amino acids long. Germline CDR1 reads SEHNR; CDR2 reads FQNEAQ (reference sequence). CDR3 residues: CASRPGLVGETQYF. CDR3 DNA: TGTGCCAGCAGACCCGGACTAGTTGGAGAGACCCAGTACTTC. The variable domain in full, with the rest retrieved from reference TRBV7-9 and TRBJ2-5, is DTGVSQNPRHKITKRGQNVTFRCDPISEHNRLYWYRQTLGQGPEFLTYFQNEAQLEKSRLLSDRFSAERPKGSFSTLEIQRTEQGDSAMYLCASRPGLVGETQYFGPGTRLLVL.

The gene calls are TRBV4-3 and TRBJ2-2; 7 positions agree with TRBD2. CDR1 and CDR2 (germline): LGHNA, YSLEER. This CDR3 is 19 amino acids long. The V segment lost 2 bases and the J segment 1 base; nucleotides outside the gene matches: 13. CDR3: CASSQSPTGEGRNTGELFF. CDR3 bases: TGCGCCAGCAGCCAATCCCCTACTGGGGAGGGGCGGAACACCGGGGAGCTGTTTTTT.

The rearrangement uses TRBV19 and TRBJ1-6; a possible D gene is TRBD1 (6 bases). Trimming cost V 5 bases and J 1 base, with 9 bases left between them. In germline, CDR1 is LNHDA, CDR2 SQIVND (reference sequence). This CDR3 has 15 residues. CDR3 protein: CASSLQGSYNSPLHF. In nucleotides, the CDR3 is TGTGCCAGTAGTTTACAGGGTTCCTATAATTCACCCCTCCACTTT.

J is TRBJ2-2 and V is TRBV4-1, with TRBD2 matching over 16 bases. V gave up 6 bases and J gave up 4 bases; unmatched junction bases: 11. The CDR3 loop spans 19 amino acids. Germline V lookup: CDR1 MGHRA, CDR2 YSYEKL. In DNA form, the CDR3 reads TGCGCCAGCAGGGCGGGGCCGGGACTAGCGGGAGGGTTCACCGGGGAGCTGTTTTTT. Amino acid sequence: CASRAGPGLAGGFTGELFF.

The rearrangement uses TRBV7-6 and TRBJ2-7, with 9 bases fitting TRBD1. V shed 4 bases and J 5 bases; nucleotides not matched to a gene: 9. The CDR3 length is 15 residues. Germline V gene lookup returns CDR1 SGHVS and CDR2 FNYEAQ. The CDR3 DNA follows: TGTGCCAGCAGCTCCCAAACAGGGGGCATTGACGAGCAGTACTTC. This encodes CASSSQTGGIDEQYF.

The chain recombines TRBV6-5 with TRBJ2-1; 10 bases fit TRBD1. The germline CDR1 and CDR2 sequences are MNHEY and SVGAGI. CDR3 size: 15 residues. J lost 2 bases, V lost 5 bases, and 3 bases had no gene match. CDR3 amino acids: CASSTTGGAYNEQFF. DNA of the CDR3: TGTGCCAGCAGTACGACAGGGGGCGCCTACAATGAGCAGTTCTTC.

The chain carries TRBV10-1 and TRBJ2-7, with D maybe TRBD1 (5 bases). Germline CDR1 and CDR2: WNHNN and SYGVQD (reference sequence). V was clipped by 6 bases and J by 5 bases, with 20 bases between them. This CDR3 comprises 15 residues. CDR3 nucleotides: TGCGCCAGCAGCGACCCCCTCCAGGGTTGGAACGAGCAGTACTTC. Its translation is CASSDPLQGWNEQYF.

The chain recombines TRBV10-2 with TRBJ1-3; D not resolved. The V gene's germline CDR1 is WSHSY and CDR2 SAAADI. V lost 6 bases and J lost 0, with 24 bases in between. The CDR3 contains 19 residues. The DNA for the CDR3 is TGCGCCAGCAGACGCAATCTGGTACAGAGACCCGTCTCTGGAAACACCATATATTTT. Protein: CASRRNLVQRPVSGNTIYF.

This sequence joins TRBV15 and TRBJ2-7, with a weak D call TRBD2 (6 bases). CDR1 and CDR2 from the germline V gene are LNHNV and YYDKDF (reference sequence). CDR3 length: 16 amino acids. V shed 0 bases and J shed 0 bases, with 12 bases lying between them. Here the CDR3 reads CATSRDAVAASYEQYF. CDR3 nucleotides: TGTGCCACCAGCAGAGATGCGGTAGCGGCCTCCTACGAGCAGTACTTC.

This sequence joins TRBV5-1 and TRBJ2-5; the D gene is possibly TRBD2 (5 bases). The CDR3 extends over 13 amino acids. Trimming removed 2 bases at V and 5 bases at J, with 10 bases between. In germline, CDR1 is SGHRS, CDR2 YFSETQ. The CDR3 nucleotides read TGCGCCAGCAGCTTCGAGGGCGGGGAGACCCAGTACTTC. Translation gives CASSFEGGETQYF.

The chain joins TRBV6-5 to TRBJ1-1; possible D gene TRBD1, 6 bases. The CDR3 extends over 15 amino acids. Trimming left V 2 bases short and J 1 base short, with 11 bases between. Germline values: CDR1 MNHEY, CDR2 SVGAGI. The CDR3 reads CASSYDAGANTEAFF. The CDR3 DNA reads TGTGCCAGCAGTTACGACGCGGGGGCGAACACTGAAGCTTTCTTT.

The rearrangement links TRBV25-1 to TRBJ2-5, with unresolved D. CDR1 and CDR2 from the germline V gene are MGHDK and SYGVNS. The germline V and J ends were trimmed by 3 bases and 2 bases, with 13 bases remaining between them. This CDR3 region has 15 residues. CDR3: CASSELRGPQETQYF. DNA for the CDR3: TGTGCCAGCAGTGAGTTGCGAGGTCCACAAGAGACCCAGTACTTC.

The genes are TRBV30 and TRBJ1-5; 9 bases agree with TRBD1. Germline V gives CDR1 GTSNPN, CDR2 SVGIG (reference sequence). This CDR3 has 15 residues. The J segment lost 11 bases and the V segment lost 0 bases, leaving 11 bases of the junction unmatched. The CDR3 protein is CAWSVRDRDYRAQHF. Here the CDR3 DNA reads TGTGCCTGGAGTGTACGGGACAGGGATTACAGGGCCCAGCATTTT.

V usage is TRBV7-2 and J usage is TRBJ2-7, with a weak D call TRBD2 (7 bases). Germline V gene sequence: CDR1 SGHTA, CDR2 FQGNSA. Trimming pared 5 bases from V and 5 bases from J, leaving 19 bases between. CDR3 length: 15 residues. CDR3 residues: CASSQGGERLNEQYF. CDR3 in DNA: TGTGCCAGCAGCCAAGGGGGGGAGCGATTAAACGAGCAGTACTTC.

This sequence joins TRBV30 and TRBJ1-5, with no clear D. The CDR3 has 15 residues. V lost 3 bases and J lost 2, with 14 bases in between. Looked up from germline, CDR1 is GTSNPN and CDR2 is SVGIG (reference sequence). The CDR3 nucleotides read TGTGCCTGGAGCGGTGGAGGGTTTGGCAATCAGCCCCAGCATTTT. It yields the protein CAWSGGGFGNQPQHF.

This chain uses TRBV28 with TRBJ2-7; TRBD2 agrees at 11 bases. The CDR3 has 15 amino acids. Germline-derived CDR1 and CDR2 are MDHEN and SYDVKM. Trimming cost V 5 bases and J 0 bases; bases outside gene matches: 3. The CDR3 loop reads CASSALAGDSYEQYF. As DNA, the CDR3 is TGTGCCAGCAGTGCACTAGCGGGGGACTCCTACGAGCAGTACTTC.

The J gene is TRBJ1-1, the V gene TRBV25-1; the D gene is possibly TRBD1 (5 bases). With 2 bases removed from V and 2 bases from J, the gap between germline ends came to 9 bases. CDR1 is MGHDK and CDR2 is SYGVNS in the germline V gene. This CDR3 is built from 14 residues. CDR3 protein: CASSETQGNTEAFF. The CDR3 DNA sequence: TGTGCCAGCAGTGAAACCCAGGGAAACACTGAAGCTTTCTTT.

V usage is TRBV7-2 and J usage is TRBJ1-6; D is unclear. Trimming removed 6 bases at V and 8 bases at J, with 14 bases between. Germline V gives CDR1 SGHTA, CDR2 FQGNSA. CDR3 length: 14 residues. The CDR3 sequence is CASSWKENHSPLHF. CDR3 sequence (DNA): TGTGCCAGCAGTTGGAAGGAGAACCATTCACCCCTCCACTTT.

V gene TRBV5-1 combines with J gene TRBJ1-2; tentatively, D is TRBD1 (6 bases). This CDR3 spans 15 amino acids. CDR1 and CDR2 from the germline V gene are SGHRS and YFSETQ. The V end was cut by 0 bases, the J end by 2 bases, with 11 bases between. In DNA form, the CDR3 reads TGCGCCAGCAGCTTGGCAGGACAGCCAAACTATGGCTACACCTTC. As protein: CASSLAGQPNYGYTF.

The chain uses TRBV7-6 and TRBJ2-5; D is perhaps TRBD1 (6 bases). CDR1 and CDR2 (germline): SGHVS, FNYEAQ. The CDR3 covers 12 residues. Trimming took 2 bases from V and 5 from J, leaving 6 bases between them. CDR3 DNA sequence: TGTGCCAGCAGCTTAAGGGGGGAGACCCAGTACTTC. It is translated as CASSLRGETQYF.

This chain uses TRBV29-1 with TRBJ2-5; 10 positions match TRBD2. Trimming at V came to 1 base and at J to 7 bases, leaving 24 bases not matched to a gene. CDR1 and CDR2 from the germline V gene are SQVTM and ANQGSEA. The CDR3 is 20 residues long. This CDR3 reads CSVEADKVGGKREGLGTQYF. The DNA of the CDR3 is TGCAGCGTTGAAGCGGATAAGGTTGGGGGAAAGCGGGAGGGCCTTGGGACCCAGTACTTC. Together with reference TRBV29-1 and TRBJ2-5, the CDR3 gives the full variable domain: SAVISQKPSRDICQRGTSLTIQCQVDSQVTMMFWYRQQPGQSLTLIATANQGSEATYESGFVIDKFPISRPNLTFSTLTVSNMSPEDSSIYLCSVEADKVGGKREGLGTQYFGPGTRLLVL.

J is TRBJ2-1 and V is TRBV12-5; D may be TRBD2 (5 bases). Germline V CDR1 and CDR2: LGHNT, FRNRAP. The CDR3 sequence is 11 residues long. Trimming left V 4 bases short and J 8 bases short, with 6 bases between. CDR3 residues: CASGSDYEQFF. The CDR3 DNA sequence: TGTGCTAGTGGTTCGGACTATGAGCAGTTCTTC.

Note on this clone: In the same sample, other DNA sequences code for this CDR3. This chain connects TRBV9 to TRBJ2-1; the match to TRBD1 covers 8 bases. Germline V CDR1 and CDR2: SGDLS, YYNGEE. The CDR3 has 15 residues. Trimming cost V 2 bases and J 0 bases; bases outside gene matches: 1. The CDR3 DNA sequence: TGTGCCAGCAGCGTCACAGGGGGCTCCTACAATGAGCAGTTCTTC. Amino acid sequence: CASSVTGGSYNEQFF.

J is TRBJ1-6 and V is TRBV4-3, with a tentative D call TRBD1 (6 bases). Trimming removed 0 bases from V and 7 bases from J, with 13 bases in between. The CDR3 is 16 residues long. Germline V CDR1 and CDR2: LGHNA, YSLEER. The CDR3: CASSQDRGRLNSPLHF. In nucleotides, the CDR3 is TGCGCCAGCAGCCAAGACAGGGGACGGCTAAATTCACCCCTCCACTTT.

The V and J genes are TRBV10-1 and TRBJ2-1; 10 bases align to TRBD2. The CDR3 spans 13 residues. Per germline, CDR1 WNHNN and CDR2 SYGVQD (reference sequence). V shed 9 bases and J 9 bases; nucleotides not matched to a gene: 8. The CDR3 is CASKAGGKVEQFF. CDR3 nucleotides: TGCGCCAGTAAAGCGGGAGGGAAGGTTGAGCAGTTCTTC.